The sequence of this T cell receptor (beta chain) was determined in a study of cytotoxic CD8 clonotypes in ibrutinib-treated CLL. Data came from immunoSEQ multiplex PCR; TCRdb stores just in-frame clones and leaves some out. Of tens of thousands of clones in the sample, approximately 74% are singletons; the top ten hold about a quarter. The CDR3 contains 14 residues. Germline CDR1 LNHNV, CDR2 YYDKDF (reference sequence). Trimming shortened V by 0 bases and J by 5 bases, and 11 bases separated the two germline ends. The receptor's source is a human donor with chronic lymphocytic leukemia. Sequencing used PBMCs, obtained before ibrutinib treatment. The chain employs TRBV15 and TRBJ2-7, with D possibly being TRBD1 (6 bases). The CDR3 nucleotides are TGTGCCACCAGCAGAGATCTAGGGGGTCACGAGCAGTACTTC. Amino acid sequence: CATSRDLGGHEQYF.